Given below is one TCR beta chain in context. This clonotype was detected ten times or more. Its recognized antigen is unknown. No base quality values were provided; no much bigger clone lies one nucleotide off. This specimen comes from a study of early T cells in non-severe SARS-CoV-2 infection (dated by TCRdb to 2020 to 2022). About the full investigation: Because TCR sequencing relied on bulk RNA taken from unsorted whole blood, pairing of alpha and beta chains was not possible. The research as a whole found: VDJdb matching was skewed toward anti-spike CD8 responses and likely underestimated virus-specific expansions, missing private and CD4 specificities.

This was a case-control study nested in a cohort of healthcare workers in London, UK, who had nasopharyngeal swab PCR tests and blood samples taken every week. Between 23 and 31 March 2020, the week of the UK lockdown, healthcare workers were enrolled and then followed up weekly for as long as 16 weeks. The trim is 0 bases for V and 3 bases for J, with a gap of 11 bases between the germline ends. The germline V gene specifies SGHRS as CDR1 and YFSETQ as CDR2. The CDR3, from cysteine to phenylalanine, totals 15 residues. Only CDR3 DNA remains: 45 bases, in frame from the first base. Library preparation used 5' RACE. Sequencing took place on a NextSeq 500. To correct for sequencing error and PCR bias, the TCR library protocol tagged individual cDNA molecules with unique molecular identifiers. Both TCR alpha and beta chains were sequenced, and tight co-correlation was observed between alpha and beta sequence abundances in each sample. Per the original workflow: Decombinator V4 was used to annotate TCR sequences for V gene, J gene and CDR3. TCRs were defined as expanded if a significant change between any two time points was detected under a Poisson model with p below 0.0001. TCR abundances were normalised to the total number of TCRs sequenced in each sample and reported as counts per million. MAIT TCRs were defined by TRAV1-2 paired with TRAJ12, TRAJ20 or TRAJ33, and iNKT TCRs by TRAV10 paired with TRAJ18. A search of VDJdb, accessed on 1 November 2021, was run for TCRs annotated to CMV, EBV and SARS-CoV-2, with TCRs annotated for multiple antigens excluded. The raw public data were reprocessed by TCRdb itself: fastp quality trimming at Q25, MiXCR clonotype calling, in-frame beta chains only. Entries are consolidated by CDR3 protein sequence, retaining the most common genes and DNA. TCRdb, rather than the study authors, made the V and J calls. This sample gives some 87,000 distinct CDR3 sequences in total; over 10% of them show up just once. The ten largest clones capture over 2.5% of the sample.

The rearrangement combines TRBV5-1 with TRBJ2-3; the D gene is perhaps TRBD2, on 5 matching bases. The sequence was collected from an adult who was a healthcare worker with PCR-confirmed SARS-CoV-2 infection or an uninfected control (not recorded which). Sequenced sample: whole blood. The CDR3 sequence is CASSLGGMQTDTQYF. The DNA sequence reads TGCGCCAGCAGCTTGGGAGGGATGCAAACAGATACGCAGTATTTT.